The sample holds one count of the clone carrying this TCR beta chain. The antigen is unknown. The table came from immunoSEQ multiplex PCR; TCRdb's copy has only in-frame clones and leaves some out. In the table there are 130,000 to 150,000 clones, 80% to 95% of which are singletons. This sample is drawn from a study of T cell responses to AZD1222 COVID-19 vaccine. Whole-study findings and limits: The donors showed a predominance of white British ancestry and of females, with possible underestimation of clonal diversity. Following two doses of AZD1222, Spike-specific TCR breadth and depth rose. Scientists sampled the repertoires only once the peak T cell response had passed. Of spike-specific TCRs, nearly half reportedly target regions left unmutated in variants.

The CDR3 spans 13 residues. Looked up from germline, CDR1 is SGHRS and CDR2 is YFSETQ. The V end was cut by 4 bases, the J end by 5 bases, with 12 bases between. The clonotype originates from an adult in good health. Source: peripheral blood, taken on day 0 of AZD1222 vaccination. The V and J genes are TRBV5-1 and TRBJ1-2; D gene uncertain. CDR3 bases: TGCGCCAGCAGCCTGGATCTGGGGTATGGCTACACCTTC. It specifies CASSLDLGYGYTF.